Listed below are T cell receptor beta chains from one sample, sequenced in a study of blood T cells in healthy people across ages. TCRdb re-called the 5' RACE reads through MiXCR, storing one row per CDR3 protein. Here the sample spans 660,000 or so distinct CDR3 sequences, about 54% being singletons. The sample consisted of blood. All receptors come from a man aged 60-69 years in good health. Both conserved end residues are part of each CDR3. Fields, in order: V gene, D gene, clone size, J gene, CDR3 DNA, CDR3 protein. The D gene is left open where the match is weak. Clone size is given for some rows only: seen once, a few or many times, or a class if the clone is expanded.

>TRBV29-1|.|.|TRBJ1-2
TGCAGCGTCGACCGGGACGGAGACTATGGCTACACCTTC
CSVDRDGDYGYTF
>TRBV10-3|.|few|TRBJ2-3
TGTGCCATCAGTGAGTCAGCAATTAGCACAGATACGCAGTATTTT
CAISESAISTDTQYF
>TRBV4-1|TRBD1|.|TRBJ2-7
TGCGCCAGCAGCCAAGAAGGTCCCGGGACAGGCTACGAGCAGTACTTC
CASSQEGPGTGYEQYF
>TRBV4-2|TRBD2|few|TRBJ2-5
TGTGCCAGCAGCCGCCAACGCGGGACTAGCGGGGGCCCTCAAGAGACCCAGTACTTC
CASSRQRGTSGGPQETQYF
>TRBV25-1|.|.|TRBJ2-5
TGTGCCAGCGCTAGCTTCGAGACCCAGTACTTC
CASASFETQYF
>TRBV5-1|.|once|TRBJ1-2
TGCGCCAGCAGCTTGGCCTGGAGTCCGGACGATTATGGCTACACCTTC
CASSLAWSPDDYGYTF
>TRBV12-3/TRBV12-4|.|.|TRBJ1-5
TGTGCCAGCAGAGGGGGGGCCCGGGGTCTACAGCCCCAGCATTTT
CASRGGARGLQPQHF
>TRBV4-1|.|few|TRBJ1-4
TGCGCCAGCAGCCAACCTGACAGAAATAATGAAAAACTGTTTTTT
CASSQPDRNNEKLFF
>TRBV12-5|TRBD2|.|TRBJ2-5
TGTGCTAGTGGTGGACTAGCGGGGGGGCCAGAGACCCAGTACTTC
CASGGLAGGPETQYF
>TRBV9|TRBD2|.|TRBJ2-3
TGTGCCAGCAGCGTAGTCGGATCTAGCGGGAGGGCCGCAGATACGCAGTATTTT
CASSVVGSSGRAADTQYF
>TRBV29-1|.|.|TRBJ2-7
TGCAGCGTTCCGACAGGCCCCTACGAGCAGTACTTC
CSVPTGPYEQYF
>TRBV7-2|.|few|TRBJ2-5
TGTGCCAGCAGCTTAGGTGGCTCTGGGCAGACCCAGTACTTC
CASSLGGSGQTQYF
>TRBV29-1|.|.|TRBJ2-5
TGCAGCGCCACTCGTAGGCGGAATGAGCAGTACTTC
CSATRRRNEQYF
>TRBV6-5|.|.|TRBJ1-6
TGTGCCAGCAGTTACGATGGGAGCTCCTATAATTCACCCCTCCACTTT
CASSYDGSSYNSPLHF
>TRBV12-3/TRBV12-4|TRBD2|few|TRBJ2-6
TGTGCCAGCAGTTTACGCGGGGGGTCTTCTGGGGCCAACGTCCTGACTTTC
CASSLRGGSSGANVLTF
>TRBV20-1|.|.|TRBJ1-5
TGCAGTGCTAGCCCCAGCCAGGGCAATCAGCCCCAGCATTTT
CSASPSQGNQPQHF
>TRBV10-3|TRBD2|.|TRBJ2-7
TGTGCCATCAGTGGGAAGTTGGAGCGGGGGGAATACGAGCAGTACTTC
CAISGKLERGEYEQYF
>TRBV20-1|.|.|TRBJ2-3
TGCAGTGCTAGAGAGATGGCTGATACGCAGTATTTT
CSAREMADTQYF
>TRBV29-1|.|.|TRBJ2-7
TGCAGCGGTACGGACAGCAATGAGCAGTACTTC
CSGTDSNEQYF
>TRBV3-1|.|.|TRBJ2-1
TGTGCCAGCAGCCACGCCGCCGGGGAGCAGTTCTTC
CASSHAAGEQFF
>TRBV20-1|.|.|TRBJ1-2
TGCAGTGCTAACAAACAGGGAAACTATGGCTACACCTTC
CSANKQGNYGYTF
>TRBV21-1|.|.|TRBJ2-5
TGTGCCAGCAGCACTCACGCTCAAGAGACCCAGTACTTC
CASSTHAQETQYF
>TRBV7-9|TRBD1|.|TRBJ2-5
TGTGCCAGCAGCTTCCGGACAGGGGGCGCGGGGGAGACCCAGTACTTC
CASSFRTGGAGETQYF
>TRBV6-6|.|few|TRBJ1-1
TGTGCCAGCACCAAAGGGGATCTGATCCATGAAGCTTTCTTT
CASTKGDLIHEAFF
>TRBV27|.|few|TRBJ2-5
TGTGCCAGCAGTTTTGGGGCTAACCAAGAGACCCAGTACTTC
CASSFGANQETQYF
>TRBV7-9|TRBD1|few|TRBJ1-2
TGTGCCAGCAGCCCAGACAGGGTGGATGGCTACACCTTC
CASSPDRVDGYTF
>TRBV7-7|.|.|TRBJ2-5
TGTGCCAGCAGCCCCTCAGAGATCCAAGAGACCCAGTACTTC
CASSPSEIQETQYF
>TRBV29-1|TRBD1|.|TRBJ1-1
TGCAGCGGCAGACGACAGGGGGCGAACACTGAAGCTTTCTTT
CSGRRQGANTEAFF
>TRBV11-2|TRBD2|.|TRBJ2-5
TGTGCCAGCAGCTTAGGGGTTAGCGGGGGCCACCAAGAGACCCAGTACTTC
CASSLGVSGGHQETQYF
>TRBV5-1|.|.|TRBJ2-5
TGCGCCAGCAGCTTGGGGGACGGAGAGACCCAGTACTTC
CASSLGDGETQYF
>TRBV20-1|.|.|TRBJ1-5
TGCAGTGCTAGCCCCCGCGCAGGCTATCAGCCCCAGCATTTT
CSASPRAGYQPQHF
>TRBV20-1|TRBD2|.|TRBJ2-3
TGCAGTGCTAGAGGGTTTGGGGCGGGGGAATCAAGCACAGATACGCAGTATTTT
CSARGFGAGESSTDTQYF
>TRBV18|.|.|TRBJ2-6
TGTGCCAGCTCACCGGTCAGTGGGGTGCAGACCTCTGGGGCCAACGTCCTGACTTTC
CASSPVSGVQTSGANVLTF
>TRBV7-2|.|few|TRBJ2-7
TGTGCCAGCAGCTTAGGTTCGGGCCCCTACGAGCAGTACTTC
CASSLGSGPYEQYF
>TRBV28|.|once|TRBJ2-1
TGTGCCAGCAGCGCCGCTCCCTACAATGGGCAGTTCTTC
CASSAAPYNGQFF
>TRBV19|.|.|TRBJ2-5
TGTGCCAGTAGTCCCCCGGGGAAACAAGAGACCCAGTACTTC
CASSPPGKQETQYF
>TRBV7-9|.|once|TRBJ1-2
TGTGCCAGCAGCTTAGGGGGAAGCACAAACCATGGCTACACCTTC
CASSLGGSTNHGYTF
>TRBV5-1|.|.|TRBJ2-5
TGCGCCAGCAGCTTGACCACTGGTCAACAAGAGACCCAGTACTTC
CASSLTTGQQETQYF
>TRBV12-3/TRBV12-4|.|.|TRBJ1-2
TGTGCCAGCAGCCCCGGGACCCTACGCGGGTACACCTTC
CASSPGTLRGYTF
>TRBV7-2|TRBD2|once|TRBJ2-3
TGTGCCAGCAGCGCTAGTTCGACTAGCGGTGGGGATACGCAGTATTTT
CASSASSTSGGDTQYF
>TRBV20-1|.|.|TRBJ1-4
TGCAGTGCTAGGGATCCAGGGGAGGCTAATGAAAAACTGTTTTTT
CSARDPGEANEKLFF
>TRBV6-2/TRBV6-3|.|.|TRBJ1-1
TGTGCCAGCAGTTACTCAGGGATGGTGAACACTGAAGCTTTCTTT
CASSYSGMVNTEAFF
>TRBV29-1|TRBD1|.|TRBJ2-1
TGCAGCGCCATCGGACAGGGGGCGCAGTACAATGAGCAGTTCTTC
CSAIGQGAQYNEQFF